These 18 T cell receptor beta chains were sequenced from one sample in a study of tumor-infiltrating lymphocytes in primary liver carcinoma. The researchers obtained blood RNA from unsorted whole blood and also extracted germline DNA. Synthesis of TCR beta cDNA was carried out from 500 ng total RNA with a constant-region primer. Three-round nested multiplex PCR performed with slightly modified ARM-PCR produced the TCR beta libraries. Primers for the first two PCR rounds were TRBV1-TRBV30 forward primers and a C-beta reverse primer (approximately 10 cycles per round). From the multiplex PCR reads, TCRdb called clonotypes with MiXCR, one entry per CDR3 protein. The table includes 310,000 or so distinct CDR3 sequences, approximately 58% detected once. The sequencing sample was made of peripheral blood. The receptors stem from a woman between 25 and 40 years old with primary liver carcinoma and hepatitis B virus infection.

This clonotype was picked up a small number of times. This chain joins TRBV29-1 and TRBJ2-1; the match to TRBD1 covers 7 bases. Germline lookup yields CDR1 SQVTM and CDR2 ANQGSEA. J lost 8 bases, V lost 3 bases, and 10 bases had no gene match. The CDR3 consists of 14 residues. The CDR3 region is CSVEPLLTGDEQFF. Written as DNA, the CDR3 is TGCAGCGTTGAGCCCCTCCTCACAGGGGATGAGCAGTTCTTC.

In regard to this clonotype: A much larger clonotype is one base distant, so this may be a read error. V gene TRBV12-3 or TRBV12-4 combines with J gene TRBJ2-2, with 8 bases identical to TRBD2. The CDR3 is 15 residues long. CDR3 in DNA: TGTGCCAGCACCCCGGGGGGGCGACGGACCGTGGAGCTGTTTTTT. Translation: CASTPGGRRTVELFF.

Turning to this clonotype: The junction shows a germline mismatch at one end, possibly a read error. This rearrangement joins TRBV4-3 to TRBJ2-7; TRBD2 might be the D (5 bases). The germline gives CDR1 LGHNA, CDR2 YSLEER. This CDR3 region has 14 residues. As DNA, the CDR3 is TGCGCCAGCAGCCACACTGCTCTTTCCAACGAGCGGTTCTTC. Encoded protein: CASSHTALSNERFF.

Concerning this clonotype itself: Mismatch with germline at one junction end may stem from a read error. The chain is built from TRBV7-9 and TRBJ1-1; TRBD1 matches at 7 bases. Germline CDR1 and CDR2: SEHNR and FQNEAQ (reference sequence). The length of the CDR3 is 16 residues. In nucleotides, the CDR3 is TGTGCCAGTAGCTTAGGGGGCGGAGGAGGCGACACTGAAGCTTTCTTT. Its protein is CASSLGGGGGDTEAFF.

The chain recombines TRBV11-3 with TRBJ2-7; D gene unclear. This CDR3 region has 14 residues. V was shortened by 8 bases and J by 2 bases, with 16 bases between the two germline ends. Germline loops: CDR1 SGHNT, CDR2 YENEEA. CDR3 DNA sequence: TGTGCCAGCCGGTGGACCTCCAGCACCTACGAGCAGTACTTC. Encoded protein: CASRWTSSTYEQYF.

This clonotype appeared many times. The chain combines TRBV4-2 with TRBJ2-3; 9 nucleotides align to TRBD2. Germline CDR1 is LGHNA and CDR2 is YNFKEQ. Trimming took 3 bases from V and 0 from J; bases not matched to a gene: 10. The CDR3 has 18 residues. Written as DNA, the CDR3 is TGTGCCAGCAGCCATGAAAGGCGGGGGGGGCCTAGCACAGATACGCAGTATTTT. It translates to CASSHERRGGPSTDTQYF.

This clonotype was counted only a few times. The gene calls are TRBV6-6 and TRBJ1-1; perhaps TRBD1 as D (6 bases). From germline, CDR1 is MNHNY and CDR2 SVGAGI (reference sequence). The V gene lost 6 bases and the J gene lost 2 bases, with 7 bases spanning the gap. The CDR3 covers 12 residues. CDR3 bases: TGTGCCAGCAGGGACAGTAACACTGAAGCTTTCTTT. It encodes CASRDSNTEAFF.

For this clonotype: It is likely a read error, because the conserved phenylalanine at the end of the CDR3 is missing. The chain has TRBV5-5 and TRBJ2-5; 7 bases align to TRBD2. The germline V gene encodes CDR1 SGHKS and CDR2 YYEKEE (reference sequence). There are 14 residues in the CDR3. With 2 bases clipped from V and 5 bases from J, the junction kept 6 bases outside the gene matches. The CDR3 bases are TGTGCCAGCAGCTTCTCTACTAGCGCGGAGACCCAGTACTTG. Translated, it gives CASSFSTSAETQYL.

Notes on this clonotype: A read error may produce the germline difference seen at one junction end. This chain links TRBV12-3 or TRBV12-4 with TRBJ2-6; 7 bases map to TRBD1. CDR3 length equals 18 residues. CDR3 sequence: CASRTTRDRSSGANILTF. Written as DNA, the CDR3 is TGTGCCAGCAGAACTACACGGGACAGATCCTCTGGGGCCAACATCCTGACTTTC.

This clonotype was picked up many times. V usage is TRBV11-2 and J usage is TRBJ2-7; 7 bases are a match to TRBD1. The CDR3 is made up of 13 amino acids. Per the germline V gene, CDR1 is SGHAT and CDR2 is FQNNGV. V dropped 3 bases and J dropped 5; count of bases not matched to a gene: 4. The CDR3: CASSFIGQDEQYF. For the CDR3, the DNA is TGTGCCAGCAGCTTTATTGGACAGGACGAGCAGTACTTC.

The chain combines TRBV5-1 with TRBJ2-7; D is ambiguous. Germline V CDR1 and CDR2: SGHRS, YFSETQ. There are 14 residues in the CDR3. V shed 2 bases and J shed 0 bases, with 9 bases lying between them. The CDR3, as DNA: TGCGCCAGCAGCTTAGGGTTCCTCTCCTACGAGCAGTACTTC. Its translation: CASSLGFLSYEQYF.

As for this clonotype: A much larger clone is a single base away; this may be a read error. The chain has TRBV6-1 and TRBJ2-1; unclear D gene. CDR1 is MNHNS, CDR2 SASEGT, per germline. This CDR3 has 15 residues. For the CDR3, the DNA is TGTGCCAGCAGGATCTGGAGTGCTGGCAACAATGAGCAGTCCTTC. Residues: CASRIWSAGNNEQSF.

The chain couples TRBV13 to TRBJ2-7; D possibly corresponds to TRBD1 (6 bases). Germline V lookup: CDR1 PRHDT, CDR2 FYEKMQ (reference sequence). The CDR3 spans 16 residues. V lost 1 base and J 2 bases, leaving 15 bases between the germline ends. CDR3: CASSLAGTSSAYEQYF. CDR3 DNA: TGTGCCAGCAGCTTAGCCGGGACATCCTCAGCCTACGAGCAGTACTTC.

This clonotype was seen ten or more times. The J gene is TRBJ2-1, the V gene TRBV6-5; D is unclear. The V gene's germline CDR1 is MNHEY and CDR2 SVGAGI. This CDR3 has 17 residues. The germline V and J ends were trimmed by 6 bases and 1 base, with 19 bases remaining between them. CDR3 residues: CASSPLDYHNSYNEQFF. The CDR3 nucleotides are TGTGCCAGCAGCCCCCTGGATTACCATAATTCCTACAATGAGCAGTTCTTC.

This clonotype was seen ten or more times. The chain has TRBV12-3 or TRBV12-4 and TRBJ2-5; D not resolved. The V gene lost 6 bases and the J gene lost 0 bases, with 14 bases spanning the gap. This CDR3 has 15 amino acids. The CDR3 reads CASSSINWNQETQYF. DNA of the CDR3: TGTGCCAGCAGCTCAATTAACTGGAACCAAGAGACCCAGTACTTC.

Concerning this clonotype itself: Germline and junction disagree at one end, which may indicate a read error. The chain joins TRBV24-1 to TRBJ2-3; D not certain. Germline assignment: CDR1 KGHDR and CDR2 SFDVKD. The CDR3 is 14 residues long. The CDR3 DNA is TGTGCCACCAGTGATTTGCCCCTTGCGGATACGCAGTACTTT. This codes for CATSDLPLADTQYF.

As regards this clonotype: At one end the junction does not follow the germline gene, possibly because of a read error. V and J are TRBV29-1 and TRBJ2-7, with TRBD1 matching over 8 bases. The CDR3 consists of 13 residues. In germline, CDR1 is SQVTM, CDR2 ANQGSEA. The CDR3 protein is CSVTGQGNHEQYF. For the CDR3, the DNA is TGCAGCGTCACAGGACAGGGAAATCACGAACAGTACTTC.

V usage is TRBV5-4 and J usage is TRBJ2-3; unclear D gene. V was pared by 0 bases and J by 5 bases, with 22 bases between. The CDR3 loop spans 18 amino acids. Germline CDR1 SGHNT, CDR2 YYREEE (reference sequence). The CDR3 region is CASSLEKAPATNIDTQYF. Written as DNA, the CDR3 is TGTGCCAGCAGCTTGGAAAAGGCCCCCGCGACCAACATAGATACGCAGTATTTT.